A selection of T cell receptor beta chains follows, all from one sample in a study of T cell responses to AZD1222 COVID-19 vaccine. Method: immunoSEQ multiplex PCR; TCRdb's copy keeps in-frame clones and lacks some. The sample gives approximately 160,000 clones, just over 90% of which show up once; about 1.6% is in the top ten. Sequenced here: peripheral blood, sampled on day 0 of AZD1222 vaccination. These receptors originate from an adult in good health. Both conserved end residues are part of each CDR3. Fields, in order: clone size, V gene, J gene, D gene, CDR3 DNA, CDR3 protein. D genes are given only for firm matches. Size is stated for part of the rows, as once, few or many counts, or as a class when the clone is expanded.

>-|TRBV7-8|TRBJ1-6|-
TGTGCCAGCAGCTCCACCAGTTGGACTTATGGTTCACCCCTCCACTTT
CASSSTSWTYGSPLHF
>once|TRBV4-3|TRBJ2-2|-
TGCGCCAGCAGTCCAGTAGAGGCCGGGGAGCTGTTTTTT
CASSPVEAGELFF
>-|TRBV7-9|TRBJ2-1|-
TGTGCCAGCAGCTTACCGCTAGACTCCTACAATGAGCAGTTCTTC
CASSLPLDSYNEQFF
>-|TRBV5-4|TRBJ2-3|-
TGTGCCAGCAGGTATCAGGGTTCCGGTAGCACAGATACGCAGTATTTT
CASRYQGSGSTDTQYF
>-|TRBV6-5|TRBJ1-2|-
TGTGCCAGCAGGCCGGTAACTAACTATGGCTACACCTTC
CASRPVTNYGYTF
>-|TRBV18|TRBJ1-4|-
TGTGCCAGCTCCTTATCGGACGGCAATGAAAAACTGTTTTTT
CASSLSDGNEKLFF
>-|TRBV19|TRBJ1-5|-
TGTGCCAGTAGTATCCCTAGATCGGGACGGATCTTGAGCCATCAGCCCCAGCATTTT
CASSIPRSGRILSHQPQHF
>-|TRBV5-1|TRBJ2-3|-
TGCGCCAGCAGCCTCTCCCCCGCAGATACGCAGTATTTT
CASSLSPADTQYF
>-|TRBV28|TRBJ2-7|-
TGTGCCAGCAGCGAACCCAGGGGCTATAGCGACGAGCAGTACTTC
CASSEPRGYSDEQYF
>-|TRBV12-3/TRBV12-4|TRBJ1-2|TRBD1
TGTGCCAGCAGCCCCGGACAGGGGGCTCGCTACACCTTC
CASSPGQGARYTF
>-|TRBV27|TRBJ1-2|-
TGTGCCAGCAGTTTATCATCCATGACTGGCTACACCTTC
CASSLSSMTGYTF
>-|TRBV7-9|TRBJ1-2|-
TGTGCCAGCAGCTTAGTGGGAGGCTATGGCTACACCTTC
CASSLVGGYGYTF
>-|TRBV7-9|TRBJ2-7|-
TGTGCCAGCAGCTTTGAGGGTTTGCACGAGCAGTACTTC
CASSFEGLHEQYF
>-|TRBV4-1|TRBJ2-1|-
TGCGCCAGCAGCCCAGAAGGCCCGAGCTCCTACAATGAGCAGTTCTTC
CASSPEGPSSYNEQFF
>once|TRBV5-8|TRBJ1-1|-
TGTGCCAGCAGCTTGGGCAGTGCCACTGAAGCTTTCTTT
CASSLGSATEAFF
>-|TRBV4-2|TRBJ2-5|-
TGTGCCAGCAGCCAAGATCAAATGATTGAGACCCAGTACTTC
CASSQDQMIETQYF
>-|TRBV7-9|TRBJ2-1|-
TGTGCCAGCAGCTTAGACCCTTACAATGAGCAGTTCTTC
CASSLDPYNEQFF